This T cell receptor beta chain was documented in a study of cytomegalovirus exposure and HLA in healthy donors. The CDR3 is made up of 18 amino acids. In germline, CDR1 is SGHAT, CDR2 FQNNGV. The V gene end was trimmed by 4 bases and the J gene end by 1 base; junction bases not matched to a gene: 10. 60 Vbeta and 13 Jbeta primers were used in PCR. In the study's own analysis: Later, an analysis found 80 million or so unique TCR beta chains, and 8.5 million to 12 million of these were shared. Only in-frame clones appear in the TCRdb table, and some are missing; sequencing was by immunoSEQ multiplex PCR. V, J and clone size reflect that table, while D and trimming were determined from the DNA. The repertoire has approximately 170,000 clones, around three quarters of them found once; the top ten carry about 2.2%.

The chain carries TRBV11-2 and TRBJ2-6; 7 bases are shared with TRBD1. Sequenced input: PBMCs. The source of this sequence is a woman between 50 and 59 years old in good health and CMV-seronegative. The CDR3 coding sequence is TGTGCCAGCAGCTCCAGGGGGAATCTTCCATCTGGGGCCAACGTCCTGACTTTC. This codes for CASSSRGNLPSGANVLTF.